This T cell receptor (beta chain) was profiled in a study of T cells expressing NK-cell markers (dated by TCRdb to about 2020). Study-level background: In sorted CD3+CD56+NKG2C+, CD3+CD56+NKG2C- and CD3+CD56-NKG2C+ T-cell subsets from about 8 donors, TCR beta-chain repertoires were profiled. Among the eight sequenced donors, seven were HCMV-seropositive and one was HCMV-seronegative. All eight donors whose samples were sequenced were randomly selected healthy volunteers, three of them men and five women. The libraries were sequenced on Illumina HiSeq 2000/2500, MiSeq or NextSeq, producing 2 x 150 bp reads. Study-level results and caveats: Whether the expanded NKG2C-expressing T cell clones were specific for HCMV antigens was left unclear. Those dominant clonotypes were again the most abundant among CD3+CD56-NKG2C+ cells in a handful of donors, at about 28.3-60.1%. For 5 or 6 donors, the dominant CD3+CD56+NKG2C+ clonotypes were among the top 10 CD8+ clonotypes and accounted for about 1.0-7.0% of CD8+ T cells.

A note on this clonotype: Its antigen remains unidentified.

The instrument was an Illumina HiSeq 2000. TCR beta cDNA libraries were made by 5'RACE template switching that added a universal primer site and unique molecular identifiers. cDNA synthesis was primed from the TCR beta constant segment and was followed by two successive PCR amplification steps. The authors' pipeline ran thus. MIGEC was used to demultiplex reads and group the reads by UMI, and MiTCR was used to assemble and quantify clonotypes. To exclude erroneous sequences, any TCR cDNA sequence not supported by at least two reads was discarded. The tcR package was used for downstream repertoire analysis, and clonotypes were matched across fractions by CDR3 nucleotide sequence plus V segment. VDJmatch was used to annotate antigen specificity against VDJdb, with one amino acid substitution allowed in CDR3. TCRdb reprocessed the raw reads; every CDR3 protein sequence is a single record, and DNA is not supplied. TCRdb's processing, not the study's, gives the V and J calls here. The sample table holds 25,000 to 35,000 distinct CDR3 sequences. The ten largest clonotypes hold around 60% of the sample.

To determine HCMV serostatus, a commercial ELISA kit was used to detect HCMV-specific IgG in serum. Ficoll density gradient centrifugation was used to isolate peripheral blood mononuclear cells from blood. CDR1 is given as SNHLY and CDR2 as FYNNEI, both from the germline V gene. The CDR3 holds 18 amino acids from the cysteine to the phenylalanine. DNA is not on record. The chain couples TRBV2 to TRBJ2-6; TCRdb proposes TRBD1, but this gene call is untestable without DNA. The sequence derives from a woman between 18 and 70 years old in good health. Specimen: blood T cells: a sorted CD56 or NKG2C T cell subset, CD4+ or CD8+ T cells, or bulk PBMC T cells (not recorded which). The CDR3 region reads CASINPTGEMTGANVLTF.